Shown below are 20 T cell receptor beta chains from a single sample sequenced in a study of cytomegalovirus exposure and HLA in healthy donors. PCR primers comprised 60 Vbeta and 13 Jbeta primers. Profiled with immunoSEQ multiplex PCR; TCRdb holds only in-frame clones, not every one. The sample consists of about 190,000 clones, around three quarters of them appearing once. The material sequenced was PBMCs. The receptors stem from a woman between 18 and 29 years old in good health and CMV-seronegative.

This clone was observed a handful of times. This chain links TRBV29-1 with TRBJ2-5, with TRBD1 identical over 8 bases. The germline V gene has CDR1 SQVTM and CDR2 ANQGSEA. The CDR3 totals 14 residues. V shed 2 bases and J 1 base; nucleotides not matched to a gene: 3. The CDR3 is CSVENRGFQETQYF. The DNA for the CDR3 is TGCAGCGTTGAAAACAGGGGGTTCCAAGAGACCCAGTACTTC. Together with reference TRBV29-1 and TRBJ2-5, the CDR3 gives the full variable domain: SAVISQKPSRDICQRGTSLTIQCQVDSQVTMMFWYRQQPGQSLTLIATANQGSEATYESGFVIDKFPISRPNLTFSTLTVSNMSPEDSSIYLCSVENRGFQETQYFGPGTRLLVL.

The chain has TRBV7-3 and TRBJ2-1, with 7 bases that match TRBD2. Germline V gene data show CDR1 as SGHTA and CDR2 as FQGTGA. This CDR3 contains 17 residues. J gave up 0 bases and V 3 bases, and 8 bases lay outside the gene matches. CDR3 nucleotides: TGTGCCAGCAGCTTTACCCTAGCGGCGAGCTCCTACAATGAGCAGTTCTTC. Its protein product is CASSFTLAASSYNEQFF.

This chain joins TRBV2 and TRBJ2-6, with a possible D match to TRBD1 (6 bases). Trimming cost V 6 bases and J 2 bases, with 14 bases left between them. This CDR3 has 16 amino acids. Germline V gene sequence: CDR1 SNHLY, CDR2 FYNNEI. CDR3 DNA: TGTGCCAGCAGGGGGGCTTTAAGCCCTGGGGCCAACGTCCTGACTTTC. This sequence encodes CASRGALSPGANVLTF. The full variable domain, completed using reference TRBV2 and TRBJ2-6, is EPEVTQTPSHQVTQMGQEVILRCVPISNHLYFYWYRQILGQKVEFLVSFYNNEISEKSEIFDDQFSVERPDGSNFTLKIRSTKLEDSAMYFCASRGALSPGANVLTFGAGSRLTVL.

This clone turned up a few times. DNA of the CDR3: TGCGCCAGCAGCCAAGATCCCCAGGGGACGCAGTTCTTC. Residues: CASSQDPQGTQFF. This chain joins TRBV4-1 and TRBJ2-1; maybe TRBD1 (6 bases). V was trimmed by 0 bases and J by 12 bases, leaving 12 bases between them. There are 13 residues in the CDR3. Germline values: CDR1 MGHRA, CDR2 YSYEKL.

The CDR3 sequence: CASSFYQGGGTEAFF. Here the CDR3 DNA reads TGTGCCAGCAGCTTCTATCAGGGAGGCGGCACTGAAGCTTTCTTT. The chain couples TRBV7-9 to TRBJ1-1; D possibly corresponds to TRBD1 (5 bases). V was clipped by 3 bases and J by 4 bases, with 15 bases between them. This CDR3 contains 15 residues. Germline V lookup: CDR1 SEHNR, CDR2 FQNEAQ (reference sequence).

In this sample, this clone turned up a few times. The CDR3 loop reads CASSHEERGEKLFF. The CDR3 DNA reads as TGCGCCAGCAGCCACGAGGAGCGAGGGGAAAAACTGTTTTTT. The rearrangement joins TRBV4-1 to TRBJ1-4; D unresolved. The CDR3 has 14 residues. Germline values: CDR1 MGHRA, CDR2 YSYEKL. Trimming cost V 3 bases and J 8 bases, with 13 bases left between them.

The chain combines TRBV28 with TRBJ2-3; 14 bases map to TRBD2. J lost 11 bases, V lost 8 bases, and 6 bases had no gene match. The CDR3 is made up of 13 amino acids. Germline V gene sequence: CDR1 MDHEN, CDR2 SYDVKM. In DNA, the CDR3 is TGTGCCAGCGGGACTAGCGGGGGCAAGGAGCAGTATTTT. Its translation is CASGTSGGKEQYF.

The chain recombines TRBV11-3 with TRBJ1-3; 7 nucleotides line up with TRBD1. The CDR3 runs to 15 residues. With V trimmed by 5 bases and J by 0 bases, 4 bases remained unmatched. Germline V CDR1 and CDR2: SGHNT, YENEEA. CDR3 in DNA: TGTGCCAGCAGCCTAGGGGGCAGCTCTGGAAACACCATATATTTT. Translating gives CASSLGGSSGNTIYF.

This clone was counted once. The rearrangement joins TRBV19 to TRBJ1-3; D gene unclear. Trimming left V 7 bases short and J 2 bases short, with 6 bases between. The CDR3 runs to 12 residues. CDR1 is LNHDA and CDR2 is SQIVND in the germline V gene (reference sequence). In nucleotides, the CDR3 is TGTGCCAGTATGGCCCCTGGAAACACCATATATTTT. The encoded protein is CASMAPGNTIYF.

The CDR3 loop is CASSPERTSGRGTDTQYF. The CDR3 nucleotides read TGTGCCAGCAGCCCGGAAAGGACTAGCGGGAGGGGCACAGATACGCAGTATTTT. The chain combines TRBV4-2 with TRBJ2-3; 15 bases agree with TRBD2. The CDR3 extends over 18 amino acids. Per germline, CDR1 LGHNA and CDR2 YNFKEQ. J gave up 1 base and V 4 bases, and 6 bases lay outside the gene matches.

The chain employs TRBV28 and TRBJ1-1; the match to TRBD1 covers 7 bases. Germline trimming cut 3 bases from V and 8 bases from J; bases unmatched to any gene: 9. Germline-derived CDR1 and CDR2 are MDHEN and SYDVKM. The CDR3 totals 14 residues. CDR3 sequence (DNA): TGTGCCAGCAGTTTCCCTAGAGGGGGCGCCGAAGCTTTCTTT. Its protein product is CASSFPRGGAEAFF.

This chain uses TRBV11-2 with TRBJ1-6, with unresolved D. Between the trimmed V and J ends, which lost 4 bases and 14 bases, there was a span of 15 bases. CDR3 length: 13 amino acids. Germline V gene data show CDR1 as SGHAT and CDR2 as FQNNGV. Here the CDR3 reads CASSSGILVALHF. CDR3 in DNA: TGTGCCAGCAGCTCCGGTATATTGGTGGCCCTCCACTTT.

The chain carries TRBV28 and TRBJ1-5, with TRBD1 matching over 8 bases. Trimming cost V 5 bases and J 4 bases; bases outside gene matches: 7. Germline V CDR1 and CDR2: MDHEN, SYDVKM. CDR3 size: 15 residues. CDR3 residues: CASSKSGTGNQPQHF. In nucleotides, the CDR3 is TGTGCCAGCAGTAAATCCGGGACAGGTAATCAGCCCCAGCATTTT.

The V call is TRBV9, the J call TRBJ2-2; D is perhaps TRBD2 (5 bases). Per germline, CDR1 SGDLS and CDR2 YYNGEE. The CDR3 consists of 13 residues. Trimming cost V 3 bases and J 4 bases, with 7 bases left between them. The CDR3 sequence is CASSAGVTGELFF. The CDR3 DNA follows: TGTGCCAGCAGCGCCGGGGTCACCGGGGAGCTGTTTTTT.

The chain recombines TRBV15 with TRBJ2-3; TRBD2 aligns across 11 bases. The CDR3 has 16 amino acids. Trimming removed 1 base from V and 6 bases from J; junction bases left unmatched: 6. CDR1 is LNHNV, CDR2 YYDKDF, per germline (reference sequence). The CDR3 reads CATSRVVAGGRDTQYF. Written as DNA, the CDR3 is TGTGCCACCAGCAGAGTAGTAGCGGGAGGGCGCGATACGCAGTATTTT.

This chain uses TRBV15 with TRBJ2-7; possibly TRBD2 for D (5 bases). Trimming shortened V by 0 bases and J by 1 base, and 10 bases separated the two germline ends. The CDR3 contains 15 residues. Germline-derived CDR1 and CDR2 are LNHNV and YYDKDF (reference sequence). CDR3 in DNA: TGTGCCACCAGCAGAGAAACTAGTTCTTCCTACGAGCAGTACTTC. This sequence encodes CATSRETSSSYEQYF.

V usage is TRBV5-1 and J usage is TRBJ2-3; D remains ambiguous. V was clipped by 0 bases and J by 2 bases, with 7 bases between them. Germline lookup yields CDR1 SGHRS and CDR2 YFSETQ. The CDR3 contains 14 residues. The CDR3 bases are TGCGCCAGCAGCTTGGTAGACTTCACAGATACGCAGTATTTT. It specifies CASSLVDFTDTQYF.

The rearrangement uses TRBV12-5 and TRBJ1-1; 9 bases agree with TRBD1. The germline V gene encodes CDR1 LGHNT and CDR2 FRNRAP. The V gene end was trimmed by 2 bases and the J gene end by 2 bases; junction bases not matched to a gene: 9. The CDR3 extends over 17 amino acids. CDR3 sequence reads: CASGLSTGGGKNTEAFF. The CDR3, as DNA: TGTGCTAGTGGTTTGTCCACAGGGGGCGGAAAAAACACTGAAGCTTTCTTT. Complete variable domain (other parts from reference TRBV12-5 and TRBJ1-1): DARVTQTPRHKVTEMGQEVTMRCQPILGHNTVFWYRQTMMQGLELLAYFRNRAPLDDSGMPKDRFSAEMPDATLATLKIQPSEPRDSAVYFCASGLSTGGGKNTEAFFGQGTRLTVV.

CDR3 loop: CASSPGRGPLDEQYF. The CDR3 DNA is TGCGCCAGCAGCCCCGGGAGGGGGCCGTTGGACGAGCAGTACTTC. The chain combines TRBV5-1 with TRBJ2-7; D may be TRBD2 (8 bases). This CDR3 spans 15 amino acids. Germline V gene sequence: CDR1 SGHRS, CDR2 YFSETQ. V lost 4 bases to trimming and J lost 5 bases, with 19 bases between them.

The rearrangement uses TRBV27 and TRBJ2-7; TRBD1 might be the D (7 bases). V shed 5 bases and J shed 3 bases, with 17 bases lying between them. This CDR3 is 15 amino acids long. Germline CDR1 reads MNHEY; CDR2 reads SMNVEV (reference sequence). The CDR3 loop is CASSTLAGGFYEQYF. Written as DNA, the CDR3 is TGTGCCAGCAGTACGTTGGCAGGGGGGTTCTACGAGCAGTACTTC.